The T cell receptor (beta chain) under discussion was sequenced for a study of regulatory T cells in long-lasting Graves disease. Overall study context: Newly diagnosed Graves' patients had taken antithyroid drugs under 3 months.

Time point reported: newly diagnosed GD, antithyroid drugs for less than 3 months. The TCR library was prepared using RNA isolated from PBMCs. A nine-milliliter sample of peripheral blood was drawn into EDTA tubes. This clonotype was counted ten times or more. According to the study, TCR beta libraries were built with iRepertoire HTBI primers and CDR3-region Arm-PCR. TCRdb re-analysed the multiplex PCR reads in MiXCR, keeping a single row per CDR3 protein. The table lists 350,000 to 450,000 distinct CDR3 sequences, about 15% of them singletons. The V gene's germline CDR1 is GTSNPN and CDR2 SVGIG (reference sequence). With 0 bases removed from V and 4 bases from J, the gap between germline ends came to 6 bases. The CDR3 runs 12 residues. This same sample was also part of a study on T cells in Graves' hyperthyroidism and ophthalmopathy. This second study says: Those with hyperthyroidism were 18 to 65 years old, newly diagnosed, and ill for under 2 months. RT-PCR in the first round (using the HTBI primer set) targeted the TCR CDR3.

The gene calls are TRBV30 and TRBJ2-5, with D possibly being TRBD2 (6 bases). This sample comprised peripheral blood mononuclear cells (PBMCs), obtained at new diagnosis, from a patient treated with antithyroid drugs. This TCR was recovered from a woman between 40 and 50 years old with Graves disease. The CDR3 protein is CAWSVLAETQYF. In nucleotides, the CDR3 is TGTGCCTGGAGTGTACTAGCAGAGACCCAGTACTTC.